A selection of T cell receptor beta chains follows, all from one sample in a study of blood T cell repertoires in COVID-19. The assay was immunoSEQ multiplex PCR, and TCRdb's table has in-frame clones only and misses some. The data hold 150,000 to 200,000 clones, with around 84% observed a single time. The sequencing sample was made of PBMCs or T cells enriched from blood (not recorded which). The receptors here all came from a middle-aged man who had recovered from COVID-19. Each CDR3 is given without its conserved first and last residue.

TRBV7-9,TRBJ2-2,ASSFNARTGELF
TRBV4-2,TRBJ2-1,ASSQLSGLATNEQF
TRBV9,TRBJ1-3,ASSVDRGGNTIY
TRBV5-1,TRBJ1-2,ASSPGQGGSIDGYT
TRBV7-9,TRBJ1-2,ASSTPGTANNYGYT
TRBV7-9,TRBJ2-1,ASSQGLAVYNEQF
TRBV29-1,TRBJ1-1,SVEGAGGTEAF
TRBV7-9,TRBJ1-4,ASSLVGREGEKLF
TRBV2,TRBJ2-2,ASSPRTGGIGTGELF
TRBV5-1,TRBJ2-2,ASRQLGGELF
TRBV27,TRBJ2-2,ASSFRTRTGELF
TRBV14,TRBJ2-1,ASSQDRSLAGGRYNEQF
TRBV5-1,TRBJ2-1,ASSLDTSPYNEQF
TRBV7-7,TRBJ2-1,ASSSGPPHEQF
TRBV7-8,TRBJ2-1,ASSRRLGEGEQF
TRBV28,TRBJ1-4,ASKGQTPTNEKLF
TRBV7-9,TRBJ1-6,ASSSNSPLH
TRBV6-5,TRBJ2-3,ASKTDPGADTQY
TRBV2,TRBJ1-5,ASSNTRSNQPQH
TRBV18,TRBJ2-7,ASSPASGGLISVLT
TRBV5-8,TRBJ2-6,ASSELGGANVLT
TRBV19,TRBJ1-6,ASSTGLGSPLH
TRBV24-1,TRBJ1-6,ATSAAGPNNSPLH
TRBV7-2,TRBJ2-7,ASSPNSQGAVYEQY
TRBV12-5,TRBJ1-1,ASGLYRLSINTEAF
TRBV10-3,TRBJ2-5,AISGTAGGSETQY
TRBV30,TRBJ2-1,AWSRLAGDNEQF
TRBV7-9,TRBJ1-2,ASSPPGVYYGYT
TRBV6-6,TRBJ1-6,ASRTGPNSPLH
TRBV7-8,TRBJ1-2,ASSLYGGSYGYT
TRBV7-8,TRBJ2-1,ASSFGGGAVYEQF
TRBV6-4,TRBJ2-1,ASSDVAGLNEQF
TRBV5-1,TRBJ1-2,ASSLAQTNYGYT
TRBV30,TRBJ1-2,ARLSSVNYGYT
TRBV30,TRBJ1-5,AWSAGRKPQH
TRBV7-6,TRBJ2-3,ASSFPADTQY
TRBV5-1,TRBJ2-2,ASRGTGGNTGELF
TRBV18,TRBJ1-5,ASSPPGADGRIRPQH
TRBV28,TRBJ1-2,ASSRDIYGYT
TRBV18,TRBJ1-2,ASSSMGQGAWGYT
TRBV9,TRBJ1-4,ASSPRQGAANEKLF
TRBV7-9,TRBJ1-1,ASSLAGGGRSTEAF
TRBV7-8,TRBJ1-6,ASSLVRTANSPLH
TRBV28,TRBJ1-1,ASSAPGTQNTEAF
TRBV19,TRBJ1-3,ASSSGGLSGNTIY
TRBV24-1,TRBJ2-1,ATSDEFVGDYNEQF
TRBV2,TRBJ2-3,ASKTGGGTDTQY
TRBV14,TRBJ2-2,ASSQERGLAGNTGELF
TRBV12-2,TRBJ2-3,ASRLGRLDTQY
TRBV9,TRBJ2-3,ASSPILASTQY
TRBV7-9,TRBJ2-2,ASSLIQVNTGELF
TRBV13,TRBJ1-4,ASSLGNRGVSNEKLF
TRBV6-5,TRBJ1-3,ASSRRRLSGNTIY
TRBV5-1,TRBJ2-2,ASSPDRGDTGELF
TRBV19,TRBJ2-1,ASRLRLAGVNEQF
TRBV12-5,TRBJ1-1,ASGLLGSTEAF
TRBV7-8,TRBJ2-3,ASTQGRGGTDTQY